The rows below give T cell receptor beta chains drawn from one sample of a study of T cell repertoires in ileal Crohn's disease. Sequenced by immunoSEQ multiplex PCR; TCRdb stores in-frame clones only, minus some. The data show roughly 3,400 clones, with over 75% seen just once and more than 4.5% held by the top ten. Sequencing was performed on ileal tissue. The receptors were gathered from an adult with Crohn's disease. Each CDR3 is given with its conserved first and last residue. D genes are given only for firm matches.

>TRBV5-1|TRBJ2-7|TRBD2
TGCGCCAGCAGCTTGGACCCTGGACTAGCGAACTACGAGCAGTACTTC
CASSLDPGLANYEQYF
>TRBV28|TRBJ2-7|-
TGTGCCAGCACCCCAGGACTATCCAGCAGCGAGCAGTACTTC
CASTPGLSSSEQYF
>TRBV28|TRBJ2-7|TRBD2
TGTGCCAGCAGCCCCCTCGGGACTAGAACCAACGAGCAGTACTTC
CASSPLGTRTNEQYF
>TRBV15|TRBJ1-4|TRBD1
TGTGCCACCAGCAGACAGACAGGGAATAATGAAAAACTGTTTTTT
CATSRQTGNNEKLFF
>TRBV6-5|TRBJ1-1|-
TGTGCCAGCAGTTACTCGCGGAACACTGAAGCTTTCTTT
CASSYSRNTEAFF